The 15 T cell receptor beta chains listed next were all sequenced from one sample in a study of T cells in Graves' hyperthyroidism and ophthalmopathy. What was amplified from RNA transcripts were TCR beta CDR3 regions. With the HTBI primer set, the TCR CDR3 went through a first round of RT-PCR. Each CDR3 protein gets one entry after TCRdb re-called the multiplex PCR reads with MiXCR. The repertoire holds about 210,000 distinct CDR3 sequences, with 17% as singletons. The source material was blood. These TCRs come from a man over 45 with Graves' hyperthyroidism.

This rearrangement joins TRBV15 to TRBJ2-3; TRBD2 might be the D (5 bases). V lost 0 bases and J lost 0, with 10 bases in between. The V gene's germline CDR1 is LNHNV and CDR2 YYDKDF (reference sequence). The CDR3 is made up of 16 amino acids. The CDR3 is CATSREGRRSTDTQYF. CDR3 in DNA: TGTGCCACCAGCAGAGAGGGAAGGAGGAGCACAGATACGCAGTATTTT.

V gene TRBV28 combines with J gene TRBJ1-2; 8 nucleotides align to TRBD1. V dropped 4 bases and J dropped 5; count of bases not matched to a gene: 9. Germline V gives CDR1 MDHEN, CDR2 SYDVKM. The CDR3 contains 15 residues. The CDR3 coding sequence is TGTGCCAGCAGTTCGCCGGGACAGGAATCTTATGGCTACACCTTC. Amino acids: CASSSPGQESYGYTF.

This clonotype has only a few counts. V and J are TRBV9 and TRBJ1-4; D is unclear. With 0 bases removed from V and 4 bases from J, the gap between germline ends came to 22 bases. The CDR3 runs 19 residues. Germline CDR1 is SGDLS and CDR2 is YYNGEE. CDR3 region: CASSVAINPHEGNNEKLFF. The CDR3 bases are TGTGCCAGCAGCGTAGCCATAAACCCCCATGAGGGTAATAATGAAAAACTGTTTTTT.

This clonotype was recorded many times. This sequence joins TRBV3-1 and TRBJ2-7; D remains ambiguous. CDR3 length equals 12 residues. The V gene lost 3 bases and the J gene lost 6 bases, with 9 bases spanning the gap. CDR1 LGHDT and CDR2 YNNKEL come from the germline V gene (reference sequence). In DNA, the CDR3 is TGTGCCAGCAGCCATCTCCCCAGCGAGCAGTACTTC. It yields the protein CASSHLPSEQYF.

This clonotype was detected ten times or more. This chain connects TRBV7-9 to TRBJ2-7, with D unresolved. The CDR3 spans 15 residues. V lost 5 bases and J 2 bases, leaving 16 bases between the germline ends. Per germline, CDR1 SEHNR and CDR2 FQNEAQ (reference sequence). CDR3 bases: TGTGCCAGCAGCCCTCGTAGATCCGGGCCCTACGAGCAGTACTTC. Translation: CASSPRRSGPYEQYF.

This clonotype has more than one count but fewer than ten. The J gene is TRBJ2-7, the V gene TRBV11-2, with D possibly called TRBD1 or TRBD2 (5 bases each). Germline CDR1 SGHAT, CDR2 FQNNGV. The CDR3 has 15 residues. Trimming took off 6 bases at V and 1 base at J, with 16 bases between the two ends. Here the CDR3 DNA reads TGTGCCAGCAGGCGCCCGGGACGACTTTCCTACGAGCAGTACTTC. Encoded protein: CASRRPGRLSYEQYF.

V usage is TRBV4-1 and J usage is TRBJ2-1; D is perhaps TRBD2 (6 bases). The CDR3 has 17 residues. Trimming took 7 bases from V and 0 from J, leaving 19 bases between them. Germline V gene data show CDR1 as MGHRA and CDR2 as YSYEKL. Here the CDR3 reads CASTLHLAALSYNEQFF. The CDR3 nucleotides read TGCGCCAGCACACTTCATTTAGCGGCACTCTCCTACAATGAGCAGTTCTTC.

This clonotype was picked up many times. The rearrangement links TRBV5-5 to TRBJ1-2; D unclear. The CDR3 spans 14 residues. Deletions cut 3 bases from V and 8 bases from J, with 17 bases between. Germline CDR1 and CDR2: SGHKS and YYEKEE (reference sequence). In DNA form, the CDR3 reads TGTGCCAGCAGCTCACGGACGGTTGAGTGGGGCTACACCTTC. This gives the protein CASSSRTVEWGYTF.

At least ten counts were recorded for this clonotype. The V gene is TRBV7-2, the J gene TRBJ2-5; no clear D. Germline V gene lookup returns CDR1 SGHTA and CDR2 FQGNSA. The germline V and J ends were trimmed by 5 bases and 5 bases, with 15 bases remaining between them. The CDR3 has 14 amino acids. The CDR3 DNA follows: TGTGCCAGCAGCGTCTCGTCGCAGGAGGAGACCCAGTACTTC. It specifies CASSVSSQEETQYF.

The chain combines TRBV7-3 with TRBJ1-1; 8 positions agree with TRBD1. The germline V gene encodes CDR1 SGHTA and CDR2 FQGTGA. Trimming removed 4 bases from V and 1 base from J; junction bases left unmatched: 2. The CDR3 covers 14 residues. In DNA, the CDR3 is TGTGCCAGCAGCTCCACAGGGGGGAACACTGAAGCTTTCTTT. Encoded protein: CASSSTGGNTEAFF.

The chain is built from TRBV7-6 and TRBJ2-5; D uncertain. Germline lookup yields CDR1 SGHVS and CDR2 FNYEAQ. The CDR3 length is 14 residues. Between the trimmed V and J ends, which lost 5 bases and 5 bases, there was a span of 15 bases. The CDR3 loop is CASSPLLGSETQYF. CDR3 nucleotides: TGTGCCAGCAGCCCCCTGCTGGGCAGCGAGACCCAGTACTTC.

V is TRBV9 and J is TRBJ1-1, with D unresolved. Trimming removed 0 bases from V and 7 bases from J, with 13 bases in between. Germline V lookup: CDR1 SGDLS, CDR2 YYNGEE. This CDR3 spans 14 amino acids. CDR3 DNA: TGTGCCAGCAGCGTAGTAGTCGAGCTCAGTGAAGCTTTCTTT. This translates into CASSVVVELSEAFF.

This clonotype was seen repeatedly, ten times or more. The rearrangement joins TRBV2 to TRBJ2-5; D may be TRBD2 (6 bases). The CDR3 covers 14 residues. The V and J ends lost 6 bases and 13 bases respectively, with 24 bases between them. Germline-derived CDR1 and CDR2 are SNHLY and FYNNEI. The CDR3 DNA follows: TGTGCCAGCAGGCGGGACGGCACTACGGAGATGGGGTACTTC. This encodes CASRRDGTTEMGYF.

The gene calls are TRBV2 and TRBJ2-7; 9 nucleotides align to TRBD1. Germline assignment: CDR1 SNHLY and CDR2 FYNNEI. This CDR3 comprises 14 residues. Unmatched junction bases numbered 10, after V lost 4 bases and J lost 9 bases. The CDR3 nucleotides read TGTGCCAGCAGTGCCGGGACAGGGAGGTATGGGCAGTACTTC. Its translation is CASSAGTGRYGQYF. Using reference TRBV2 and TRBJ2-7 for the parts outside the CDR3, the full variable domain is EPEVTQTPSHQVTQMGQEVILRCVPISNHLYFYWYRQILGQKVEFLVSFYNNEISEKSEIFDDQFSVERPDGSNFTLKIRSTKLEDSAMYFCASSAGTGRYGQYFGPGTRLTVT.

This clonotype was observed many times. The chain has TRBV7-9 and TRBJ2-1; 7 bases align to TRBD2. From germline, CDR1 is SEHNR and CDR2 FQNEAQ (reference sequence). J lost 10 bases, V lost 5 bases, and 14 bases had no gene match. The CDR3 runs 15 residues. CDR3 sequence reads: CASSPRGGNTGEQFF. Written as DNA, the CDR3 is TGTGCCAGCAGCCCGCGGGGAGGGAATACCGGAGAGCAGTTCTTC.